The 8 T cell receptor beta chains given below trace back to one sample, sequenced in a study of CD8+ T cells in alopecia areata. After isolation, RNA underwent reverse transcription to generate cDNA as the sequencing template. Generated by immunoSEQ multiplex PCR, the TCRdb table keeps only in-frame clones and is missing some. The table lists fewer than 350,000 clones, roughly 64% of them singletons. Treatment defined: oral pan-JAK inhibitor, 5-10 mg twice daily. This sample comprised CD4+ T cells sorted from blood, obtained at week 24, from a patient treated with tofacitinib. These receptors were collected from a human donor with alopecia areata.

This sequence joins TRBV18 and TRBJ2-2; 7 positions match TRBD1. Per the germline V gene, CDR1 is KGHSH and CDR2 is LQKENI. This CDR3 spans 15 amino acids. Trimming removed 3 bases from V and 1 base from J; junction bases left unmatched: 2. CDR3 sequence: CASSPGQLNTGELFF. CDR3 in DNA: TGTGCCAGCTCACCGGGACAGTTGAACACCGGGGAGCTGTTTTTT.

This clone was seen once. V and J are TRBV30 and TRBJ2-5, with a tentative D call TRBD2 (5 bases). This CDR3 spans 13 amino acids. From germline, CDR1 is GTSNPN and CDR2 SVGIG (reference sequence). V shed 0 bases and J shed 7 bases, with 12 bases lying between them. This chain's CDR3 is CAWSVSSPPTQYF. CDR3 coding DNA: TGTGCCTGGAGTGTCTCTAGCCCCCCGACCCAGTACTTC. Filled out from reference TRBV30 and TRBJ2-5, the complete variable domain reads SQTIHQWPATLVQPVGSPLSLECTVEGTSNPNLYWYRQAAGRGLQLLFYSVGIGQISSEVPQNLSASRPQDRQFILSSKKLLLSDSGFYLCAWSVSSPPTQYFGPGTRLLVL.

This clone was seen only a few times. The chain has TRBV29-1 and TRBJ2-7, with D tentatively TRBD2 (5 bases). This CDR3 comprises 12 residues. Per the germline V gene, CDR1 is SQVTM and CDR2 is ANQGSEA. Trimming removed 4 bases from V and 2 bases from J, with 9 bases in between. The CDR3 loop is CSVGGQPYEQYF. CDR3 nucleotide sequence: TGCAGCGTTGGAGGGCAACCCTACGAGCAGTACTTC.

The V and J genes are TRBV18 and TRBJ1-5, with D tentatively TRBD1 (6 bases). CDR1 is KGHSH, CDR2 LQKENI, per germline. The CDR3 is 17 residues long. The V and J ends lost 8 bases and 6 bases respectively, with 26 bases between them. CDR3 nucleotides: TGTGCCAGCACGCGGTCCGGGACACCAAGGGGCGGTCAGCCCCAGCATTTT. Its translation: CASTRSGTPRGGQPQHF.

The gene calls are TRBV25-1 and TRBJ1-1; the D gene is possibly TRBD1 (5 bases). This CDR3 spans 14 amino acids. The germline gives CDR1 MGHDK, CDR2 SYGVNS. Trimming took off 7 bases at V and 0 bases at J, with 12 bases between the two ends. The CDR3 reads CASTSGRMNTEAFF. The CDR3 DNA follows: TGTGCCAGCACCTCGGGACGGATGAACACTGAAGCTTTCTTT.

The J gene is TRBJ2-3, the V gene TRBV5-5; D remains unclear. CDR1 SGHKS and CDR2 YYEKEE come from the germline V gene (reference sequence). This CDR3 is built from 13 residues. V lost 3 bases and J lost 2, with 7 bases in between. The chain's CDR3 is CASSSELTDTQYF. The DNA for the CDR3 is TGTGCCAGCAGCTCGGAGCTCACAGATACGCAGTATTTT.

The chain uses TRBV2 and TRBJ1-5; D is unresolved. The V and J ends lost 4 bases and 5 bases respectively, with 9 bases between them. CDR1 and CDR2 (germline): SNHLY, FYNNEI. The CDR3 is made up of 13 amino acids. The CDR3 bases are TGTGCCAGCAGTGCCGGGATGGATCAGCCCCAGCATTTT. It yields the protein CASSAGMDQPQHF.

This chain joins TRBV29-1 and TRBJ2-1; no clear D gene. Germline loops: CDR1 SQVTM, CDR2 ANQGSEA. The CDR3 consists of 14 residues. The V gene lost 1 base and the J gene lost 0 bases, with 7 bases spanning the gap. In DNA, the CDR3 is TGCAGCGTTGAAGTGTCGAGCTCCTACAATGAGCAGTTCTTC. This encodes CSVEVSSSYNEQFF.